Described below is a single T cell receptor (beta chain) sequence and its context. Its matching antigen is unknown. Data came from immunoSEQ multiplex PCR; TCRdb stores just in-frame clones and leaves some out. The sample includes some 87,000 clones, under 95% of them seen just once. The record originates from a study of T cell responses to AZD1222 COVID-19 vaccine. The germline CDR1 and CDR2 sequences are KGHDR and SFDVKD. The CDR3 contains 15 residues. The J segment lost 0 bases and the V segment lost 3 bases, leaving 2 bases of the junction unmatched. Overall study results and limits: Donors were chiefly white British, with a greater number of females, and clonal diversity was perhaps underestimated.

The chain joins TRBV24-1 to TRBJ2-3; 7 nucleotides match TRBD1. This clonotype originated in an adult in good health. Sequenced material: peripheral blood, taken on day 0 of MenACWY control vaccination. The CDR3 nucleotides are TGTGCCACCAGTGATCCGGGACAGAGCACAGATACGCAGTATTTT. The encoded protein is CATSDPGQSTDTQYF.